The 27 T cell receptor beta chains in this list originate from one sample, sequenced in a study of blood T cell repertoires in COVID-19. Measured with immunoSEQ multiplex PCR; TCRdb has only the in-frame clones, and not every one. The table lists over 200,000 clones, about nine tenths of them singletons. Sequencing input: peripheral blood. These TCRs come from a man at least 80 years old with acute or convalescent COVID-19.

The chain links TRBV5-1 to TRBJ2-7, with D tentatively TRBD1 (5 bases). CDR3 size: 15 residues. The V end lost 0 bases, the J end lost 3 bases, and 13 bases lay between the germline ends. Germline assignment: CDR1 SGHRS and CDR2 YFSETQ. The CDR3 bases are TGCGCCAGCAGCTTGGTACCAGACAGACTCTACGAGCAGTACGTC. Its protein product is CASSLVPDRLYEQYV.

The J gene is TRBJ2-7, the V gene TRBV29-1; 11 bases fit TRBD2. V dropped 5 bases and J dropped 4; count of bases not matched to a gene: 10. This CDR3 has 15 residues. Germline V lookup: CDR1 SQVTM, CDR2 ANQGSEA. CDR3 in DNA: TGCAGCGTTCTCTCTTCCGGGACTAGCGGATACGAGCAGTACTTC. Translated: CSVLSSGTSGYEQYF.

The J gene is TRBJ2-1, the V gene TRBV18; 8 nucleotides agree with TRBD1. Germline V gene data show CDR1 as KGHSH and CDR2 as LQKENI. This CDR3 is built from 17 residues. V lost 1 base and J lost 0; bases outside the gene matches: 5. CDR3 sequence (DNA): TGTGCCAGCTCACCACAGTCAACAGGGGGCTCCTACAATGAGCAGTTCTTC. It codes for CASSPQSTGGSYNEQFF.

The chain combines TRBV7-9 with TRBJ2-1; D is undetermined. Germline V gene data show CDR1 as SEHNR and CDR2 as FQNEAQ (reference sequence). The V and J ends lost 1 base and 5 bases respectively, with 9 bases between them. The CDR3 totals 14 residues. The DNA of the CDR3 is TGTGCCAGCAGCTTAGGCGTTGCTGACAATGAGCAGTTCTTC. Translation gives CASSLGVADNEQFF.

The chain couples TRBV9 to TRBJ2-7; possibly TRBD2 for D (5 bases). This CDR3 region has 14 residues. The germline CDR1 and CDR2 sequences are SGDLS and YYNGEE. The V gene lost 0 bases and the J gene lost 6 bases, with 13 bases spanning the gap. The CDR3 bases are TGTGCCAGCAGCGTAGACCTAGCTTCGGGCGAGCAGTACTTC. This sequence encodes CASSVDLASGEQYF.

The V gene is TRBV30, the J gene TRBJ2-1; D gene uncertain. Germline CDR1 and CDR2: GTSNPN and SVGIG (reference sequence). The CDR3 loop spans 12 amino acids. V was clipped by 4 bases and J by 8 bases, with 12 bases between them. This CDR3 is CAWMSFRDEQFF. CDR3 in DNA: TGTGCCTGGATGTCCTTCCGAGATGAGCAGTTCTTC.

The rearrangement joins TRBV28 to TRBJ2-7, with TRBD2 matching over 7 bases. Germline-derived CDR1 and CDR2 are MDHEN and SYDVKM. Losses at the gene ends were 5 bases for V and 4 bases for J; bases not matched to a gene: 17. This CDR3 is 17 amino acids long. The CDR3 protein is CASSRHPGGGPGYEQYF. The CDR3 DNA follows: TGTGCCAGCAGTAGACACCCCGGGGGAGGGCCAGGTTACGAGCAGTACTTC.

In this sample, this clone turned up many times. CDR3 loop: CASSDRPYNEQFF. The CDR3 DNA reads TGTGCCAGCAGCGACAGACCCTACAATGAGCAGTTCTTC. This chain uses TRBV7-9 with TRBJ2-1; D perhaps matches TRBD1 (5 bases). V shed 5 bases and J shed 2 bases, with 7 bases lying between them. Looked up from germline, CDR1 is SEHNR and CDR2 is FQNEAQ (reference sequence). The CDR3 covers 13 residues.

The CDR3 sequence: CASSPRDRDYEQYF. DNA for the CDR3: TGTGCCAGTAGTCCCCGGGACAGGGACTACGAGCAGTACTTC. The rearrangement uses TRBV19 and TRBJ2-7, with 9 positions matching TRBD1. Per the germline V gene, CDR1 is LNHDA and CDR2 is SQIVND (reference sequence). Trimming removed 5 bases from V and 3 bases from J; junction bases left unmatched: 5. The CDR3 loop spans 14 amino acids.

This clone has only one observation. V is TRBV6-2 or TRBV6-3 and J is TRBJ1-4; 7 bases line up with TRBD1. Germline trimming cut 3 bases from V and 12 bases from J; bases unmatched to any gene: 16. Germline V gives CDR1 MNHEY, CDR2 SVGEGT. The CDR3 has 16 amino acids. CDR3 region: CASSYPGTDPRQELFF. CDR3 DNA sequence: TGTGCCAGCAGTTATCCGGGGACAGATCCCAGACAGGAACTGTTTTTT.

This sequence joins TRBV2 and TRBJ2-1; D is uncertain. Trimming removed 5 bases from V and 0 bases from J, with 11 bases in between. CDR1 is SNHLY and CDR2 is FYNNEI in the germline V gene. CDR3 size: 15 residues. The CDR3 reads CASSHDTSSYNEQFF. The CDR3 region has the DNA TGTGCCAGCAGTCATGACACAAGCTCCTACAATGAGCAGTTCTTC. The full variable domain, rest sourced from reference TRBV2 and TRBJ2-1, is EPEVTQTPSHQVTQMGQEVILRCVPISNHLYFYWYRQILGQKVEFLVSFYNNEISEKSEIFDDQFSVERPDGSNFTLKIRSTKLEDSAMYFCASSHDTSSYNEQFFGPGTRLTVL.

The chain combines TRBV10-1 with TRBJ1-5; D might be TRBD1 (6 bases). This CDR3 is built from 16 residues. CDR1 and CDR2 from the germline V gene are WNHNN and SYGVQD (reference sequence). Trimming took 8 bases from V and 2 from J, leaving 19 bases between them. The CDR3 reads CASAHGTPGGNQPQHF. CDR3 coding DNA: TGCGCCAGCGCGCACGGGACACCAGGCGGCAATCAGCCCCAGCATTTT.

The V call is TRBV24-1, the J call TRBJ1-1; tentatively, D is TRBD1 (5 bases). CDR3 length: 13 amino acids. V gave up 11 bases and J gave up 10 bases, with 22 bases separating them. CDR1 is KGHDR, CDR2 SFDVKD, per germline. The CDR3 loop is CAIPRGSACGAFF. CDR3 DNA sequence: TGTGCCATCCCCCGGGGGTCCGCCTGTGGAGCTTTCTTT.

The DNA for the CDR3 is TGTGCCAGTAGTTCGCTGGGAGCGGGCAACACCAATGAGCAGTTCTTC. Protein sequence: CASSSLGAGNTNEQFF. The chain combines TRBV19 with TRBJ2-1; D perhaps matches TRBD2 (6 bases). The germline gives CDR1 LNHDA, CDR2 SQIVND (reference sequence). The germline V and J ends were trimmed by 5 bases and 6 bases, with 20 bases remaining between them. CDR3 length: 16 amino acids.

The chain employs TRBV3-1 (or the pseudogene TRBV3-2) and TRBJ1-2; TRBD1 might be the D (6 bases). With 3 bases removed from V and 5 bases from J, the gap between germline ends came to 13 bases. Looked up from germline, CDR1 is LGHDT and CDR2 is YNNKEL (reference sequence). This CDR3 is built from 14 residues. CDR3 region: CASSQGASSYGYTF. In nucleotides, the CDR3 is TGTGCCAGCAGCCAGGGGGCGTCCTCATATGGCTACACCTTC.

The V call is TRBV9, the J call TRBJ2-2; D is possibly TRBD2 (5 bases). V lost 0 bases and J lost 7, with 16 bases in between. The CDR3 is 16 amino acids. Germline V CDR1 and CDR2: SGDLS, YYNGEE. CDR3 amino acids: CASSVGVGEGVGELFF. CDR3 bases: TGTGCCAGCAGCGTAGGGGTGGGAGAAGGAGTCGGGGAGCTGTTTTTT.

The chain couples TRBV5-1 to TRBJ1-4; TRBD1 aligns across 11 bases. Trimming at V came to 5 bases and at J to 5 bases, leaving 8 bases not matched to a gene. There are 16 residues in the CDR3. Germline V lookup: CDR1 SGHRS, CDR2 YFSETQ. The CDR3 is CASRPGTGGPNEKLFF. The CDR3 DNA reads TGCGCCAGCAGACCTGGGACAGGGGGACCCAATGAAAAACTGTTTTTT.

This clone was seen once. V gene TRBV7-3 combines with J gene TRBJ2-2, with 11 bases that match TRBD2. CDR3 length equals 15 residues. With 5 bases clipped from V and 5 bases from J, the junction kept 4 bases outside the gene matches. Germline V gene data show CDR1 as SGHTA and CDR2 as FQGTGA. CDR3 coding DNA: TGTGCCAGCAGCCCCTCTAGCGGGAGGACCGGGGAGCTGTTTTTT. Amino acid sequence: CASSPSSGRTGELFF.

The chain is built from TRBV7-8 and TRBJ2-2; 7 nucleotides agree with TRBD2. With 5 bases clipped from V and 7 bases from J, the junction kept 13 bases outside the gene matches. The CDR3 spans 16 residues. The V gene's germline CDR1 is SGHVS and CDR2 FQNEAQ. The CDR3 coding sequence is TGTGCCAGCAGCCGAGACGGGGGAGGGCCTCGCGGGGAGCTGTTTTTT. It yields the protein CASSRDGGGPRGELFF.

The chain links TRBV27 to TRBJ1-2; 7 bases align to TRBD1. J was trimmed by 5 bases and V by 7 bases; bases with no gene match: 10. Per the germline V gene, CDR1 is MNHEY and CDR2 is SMNVEV (reference sequence). The CDR3 has 14 amino acids. CDR3 nucleotides: TGTGCCAGCACCAGGACAGGAGGAGGGTATGGCTACACCTTC. Protein: CASTRTGGGYGYTF.

The chain couples TRBV5-1 to TRBJ2-3; D is perhaps TRBD1 (6 bases). Germline V lookup: CDR1 SGHRS, CDR2 YFSETQ. The ends were cut back, 3 bases at V and 1 base at J, with 15 bases in the middle. CDR3 length: 16 residues. The CDR3 DNA is TGCGCCAGCAGCTCCCAACCCGGACAGCGCACAGATACGCAGTATTTT. Translating gives CASSSQPGQRTDTQYF.

The table lists this clone with a few counts. V is TRBV7-9 and J is TRBJ1-2, with 11 bases aligning to TRBD1. Trimming took 1 base from V and 6 from J; bases not matched to a gene: 4. Germline values: CDR1 SEHNR, CDR2 FQNEAQ (reference sequence). This CDR3 has 15 residues. The CDR3 protein is CASSLGTGGADGYTF. The CDR3 DNA reads as TGTGCCAGCAGCTTAGGGACAGGGGGCGCGGATGGCTACACCTTC. The full variable domain, with the rest looked up from reference TRBV7-9 and TRBJ1-2, is DTGVSQNPRHKITKRGQNVTFRCDPISEHNRLYWYRQTLGQGPEFLTYFQNEAQLEKSRLLSDRFSAERPKGSFSTLEIQRTEQGDSAMYLCASSLGTGGADGYTFGSGTRLTVV.

This CDR3 reads CASSQVLAGSQETQYF. CDR3 in DNA: TGCGCCAGCAGCCAAGTACTAGCGGGGTCCCAAGAGACCCAGTACTTC. The genes are TRBV4-1 and TRBJ2-5; 10 nucleotides align to TRBD2. CDR1 is MGHRA, CDR2 YSYEKL, per germline. This CDR3 is 16 amino acids long. V shed 1 base, J shed 1 base, and the junction held 3 bases outside the gene matches.

This clone was counted a single time. V gene TRBV24-1 combines with J gene TRBJ1-2, with TRBD1 as a possible D gene (5 bases). V was cut by 1 base and J by 6 bases, with 8 bases left in between. This CDR3 has 13 amino acids. The V gene's germline CDR1 is KGHDR and CDR2 SFDVKD. This chain's CDR3 is CATSDLSRDGYTF. The CDR3, as DNA: TGTGCCACCAGTGATTTATCCAGGGATGGCTACACCTTC.

The J gene is TRBJ1-4, the V gene TRBV6-2 or TRBV6-3; 8 nucleotides match TRBD1. Germline-derived CDR1 and CDR2 are MNHEY and SVGEGT. V gave up 5 bases and J gave up 7 bases; unmatched junction bases: 12. The length of the CDR3 is 16 residues. CDR3: CASSPTSGTGFEKLFF. The CDR3 nucleotides read TGTGCCAGCAGTCCCACCTCCGGGACAGGCTTTGAAAAACTGTTTTTT.

V and J are TRBV2 and TRBJ1-2; D ambiguous. The germline V gene encodes CDR1 SNHLY and CDR2 FYNNEI. Trimming removed 6 bases at V and 4 bases at J, with 9 bases between. CDR3 length: 12 residues. The CDR3 DNA follows: TGTGCCAGCAGCGATGGCATCTATGGCTACACCTTC. This sequence encodes CASSDGIYGYTF.

V is TRBV19 and J is TRBJ2-1; 9 bases fit TRBD2. In germline, CDR1 is LNHDA, CDR2 SQIVND (reference sequence). The CDR3 covers 14 residues. V shed 6 bases and J 6 bases; nucleotides not matched to a gene: 6. DNA of the CDR3: TGTGCCAGTAGGGGTAGCGGGAGCTTCAATGAGCAGTTCTTC. Translation: CASRGSGSFNEQFF.